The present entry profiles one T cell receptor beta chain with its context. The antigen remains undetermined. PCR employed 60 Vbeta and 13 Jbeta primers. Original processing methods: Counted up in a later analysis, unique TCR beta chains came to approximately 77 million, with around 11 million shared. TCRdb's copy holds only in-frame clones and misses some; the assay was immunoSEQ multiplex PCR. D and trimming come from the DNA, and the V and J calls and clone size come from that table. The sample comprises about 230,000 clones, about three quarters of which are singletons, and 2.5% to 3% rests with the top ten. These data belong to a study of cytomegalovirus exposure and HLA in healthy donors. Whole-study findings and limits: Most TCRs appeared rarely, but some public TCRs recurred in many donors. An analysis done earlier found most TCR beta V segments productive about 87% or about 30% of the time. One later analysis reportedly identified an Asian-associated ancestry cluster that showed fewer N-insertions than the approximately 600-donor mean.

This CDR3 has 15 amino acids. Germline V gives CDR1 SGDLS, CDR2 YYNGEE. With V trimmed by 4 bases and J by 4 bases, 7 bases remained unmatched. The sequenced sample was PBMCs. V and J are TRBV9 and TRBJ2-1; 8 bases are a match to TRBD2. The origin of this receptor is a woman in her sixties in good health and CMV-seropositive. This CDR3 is CASSLTSGIYNEQFF. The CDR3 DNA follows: TGTGCCAGCAGCCTTACTAGCGGAATTTACAATGAGCAGTTCTTC.